Shown below are 21 T cell receptor beta chains from a single sample sequenced in a study of T cells after yellow fever vaccination. TCRdb redid the calling of the 5' RACE reads with MiXCR, one entry per CDR3 protein. The sample records 400,000 or so distinct CDR3 sequences, approximately 6% being singletons. The sequenced sample was PBMCs, obtained 5 days after the yellow fever booster vaccination. These receptors all stem from a man under 40 who received the YFV17D yellow fever vaccine.

The chain combines TRBV5-1 with TRBJ2-2; 14 bases are shared with TRBD2. Per germline, CDR1 SGHRS and CDR2 YFSETQ. CDR3 length: 16 residues. Losses at the gene ends were 7 bases for V and 3 bases for J; bases not matched to a gene: 5. The CDR3 spells CASGTSGRWDTGELFF. Written as DNA, the CDR3 is TGCGCCAGCGGGACTAGCGGGAGATGGGACACCGGGGAGCTGTTTTTT.

The chain uses TRBV20-1 and TRBJ2-7; the match to TRBD2 covers 7 bases. The CDR3 has 13 amino acids. The germline CDR1 and CDR2 sequences are DFQATT and SNEGSKA (reference sequence). CDR3 loop: CSYRGSKSAEQYF. The CDR3 DNA sequence: TGCAGCTACCGCGGGAGTAAGTCAGCCGAGCAGTACTTC.

CDR3 sequence reads: CSAIGTSGTDTQYF. CDR3 sequence (DNA): TGCAGTGCTATCGGGACTAGCGGCACAGATACGCAGTATTTT. The chain carries TRBV20-1 and TRBJ2-3, with 10 bases fitting TRBD2. J was trimmed by 1 base and V by 4 bases; bases with no gene match: 2. The CDR3 is made up of 14 amino acids. Germline V lookup: CDR1 DFQATT, CDR2 SNEGSKA (reference sequence).

This clonotype has ten or more counts. The chain joins TRBV24-1 to TRBJ2-6; TRBD2 might be the D (5 bases). Per the germline V gene, CDR1 is KGHDR and CDR2 is SFDVKD. This CDR3 has 14 residues. With 6 bases removed from V and 1 base from J, the gap between germline ends came to 6 bases. The CDR3 nucleotides are TGTGCCACCAGTCCGGGATCTGGGGCCAACGTCCTGACTTTC. It is translated as CATSPGSGANVLTF.

V and J are TRBV20-1 and TRBJ2-3; either TRBD1 or TRBD2 may fit D (5 bases each). The CDR3 totals 14 residues. Germline assignment: CDR1 DFQATT and CDR2 SNEGSKA (reference sequence). Deletions cut 0 bases from V and 4 bases from J, with 11 bases between. The CDR3 sequence is CSARDPTGPDTQYF. In DNA, the CDR3 is TGCAGTGCTAGAGATCCCACGGGGCCAGATACGCAGTATTTT.

Only a few counts were recorded for this clonotype. This chain links TRBV18 with TRBJ1-1; 8 bases line up with TRBD1. CDR1 and CDR2 (germline): KGHSH, LQKENI. This CDR3 region has 14 residues. J gave up 4 bases and V 4 bases, and 5 bases lay outside the gene matches. The CDR3 DNA sequence: TGTGCCAGCTCACTGGACAGGGCTGGCACTGAAGCTTTCTTT. Residues: CASSLDRAGTEAFF. The complete variable domain, with remaining parts taken from reference TRBV18 and TRBJ1-1, reads NAGVMQNPRHLVRRRGQEARLRCSPMKGHSHVYWYRQLPEEGLKFMVYLQKENIIDESGMPKERFSAEFPKEGPSILRIQQVVRGDSAAYFCASSLDRAGTEAFFGQGTRLTVV.

This clonotype was recorded at least ten times. The gene calls are TRBV6-2 or TRBV6-3 and TRBJ2-3; D is possibly TRBD1 (6 bases). V was clipped by 8 bases and J by 0 bases, with 12 bases between them. The germline V gene has CDR1 MNHEY and CDR2 SVGEGT. The CDR3 extends over 14 amino acids. The CDR3 loop reads CASDVRGSTDTQYF. DNA for the CDR3: TGTGCCAGCGACGTCAGGGGTAGCACAGATACGCAGTATTTT.

The chain links TRBV25-1 to TRBJ2-7; no firm D call. V lost 3 bases, J lost 3 bases, and 9 bases lay in between. The CDR3 consists of 13 residues. Per the germline V gene, CDR1 is MGHDK and CDR2 is SYGVNS. This CDR3 is CASSEGGNYEQYF. The DNA of the CDR3 is TGTGCCAGCAGTGAGGGCGGAAACTACGAGCAGTACTTC.

This clonotype was counted many times. The rearrangement uses TRBV7-2 and TRBJ2-7; TRBD2 agrees at 11 bases. This CDR3 contains 18 residues. Germline-derived CDR1 and CDR2 are SGHTA and FQGNSA. J was trimmed by 3 bases and V by 0 bases; bases with no gene match: 10. The CDR3 sequence is CASSLALSGRALGYEQYF. CDR3 coding DNA: TGTGCCAGCAGCTTAGCCCTTAGCGGGAGGGCTCTCGGCTACGAGCAGTACTTC.

This rearrangement joins TRBV5-1 to TRBJ1-5; D is undetermined. The CDR3 is 15 residues long. Trimming took off 2 bases at V and 0 bases at J, with 9 bases between the two ends. Per the germline V gene, CDR1 is SGHRS and CDR2 is YFSETQ. The CDR3: CASSFGGSSNQPQHF. CDR3 nucleotides: TGCGCCAGCAGCTTTGGAGGGAGTAGCAATCAGCCCCAGCATTTT.

This clonotype was counted many times. The genes are TRBV29-1 and TRBJ1-4, with D perhaps matching TRBD1 (6 bases). Per the germline V gene, CDR1 is SQVTM and CDR2 is ANQGSEA. This CDR3 is built from 15 residues. Trimming pared 4 bases from V and 5 bases from J, leaving 17 bases between. The CDR3 loop reads CSVVSARGPNEKLFF. CDR3 in DNA: TGCAGCGTTGTATCGGCCAGGGGCCCAAATGAAAAACTGTTTTTT.

The V gene is TRBV12-3 or TRBV12-4, the J gene TRBJ1-2, with D possibly being TRBD1 (5 bases). Trimming left V 3 bases short and J 0 bases short, with 14 bases between. The CDR3 runs 16 residues. The CDR3 here is CASSFEEGLANYGYTF. The CDR3 DNA reads TGTGCCAGCAGTTTTGAGGAGGGGTTAGCTAACTATGGCTACACCTTC.

In this sample, this clonotype turned up a few times. A much larger clone lies one base from this, so it may be a read error. The chain is built from TRBV28 and TRBJ2-1; D is unclear. V lost 4 bases and J 4 bases, leaving 2 bases between the germline ends. Germline lookup yields CDR1 MDHEN and CDR2 SYDVKM. The CDR3 is 11 amino acids. The CDR3 nucleotides are TGTGCCAGCAGTTGGTACAATGAGCAGTTCTTC. The encoded protein is CASSWYNEQFF.

This chain uses TRBV5-1 with TRBJ2-5; 10 positions agree with TRBD2. The length of the CDR3 is 15 residues. The ends lost 0 bases at V and 1 base at J; junction bases unmatched: 0. The V gene's germline CDR1 is SGHRS and CDR2 YFSETQ. CDR3 coding DNA: TGCGCCAGCAGCTTGGCTAGCGGGAGCCAAGAGACCCAGTACTTC. Encoded protein: CASSLASGSQETQYF.

This clonotype was detected only a few times. This rearrangement joins TRBV18 to TRBJ2-3; 9 nucleotides agree with TRBD2. The J segment lost 5 bases and the V segment lost 3 bases, leaving 3 bases of the junction unmatched. This CDR3 region has 14 residues. Germline V gives CDR1 KGHSH, CDR2 LQKENI. For the CDR3, the DNA is TGTGCCAGCTCACCCTCAGCGGGGGGAGATACGCAGTATTTT. Translated, it gives CASSPSAGGDTQYF.

This clonotype was found many times. V usage is TRBV19 and J usage is TRBJ2-7, with TRBD1 identical over 9 bases. Germline loops: CDR1 LNHDA, CDR2 SQIVND (reference sequence). This CDR3 has 13 amino acids. After removal of 8 bases from V and 7 bases from J, the junction contained 9 bases not matched to a gene. The CDR3 here is CASSDRGPLEQYF. The CDR3 bases are TGTGCCAGTTCGGACAGGGGACCTTTGGAGCAGTACTTC.

In its sample, this clonotype was seen many times. This sequence joins TRBV21-1 and TRBJ2-1; whether TRBD2, the table's D call, matches the DNA was not checked. TRBV21-1 is annotated as a pseudogene. This CDR3 has 15 amino acids. CDR3 amino acids: CASSKEVLARGEQFF. DNA of the CDR3: TGTGCCAGCAGCAAAGAAGTTCTAGCGAGGGGTGAGCAGTTCTTC.

The sample holds many counts of this clonotype. V gene TRBV6-5 combines with J gene TRBJ2-2; 10 nucleotides match TRBD2. CDR1 is MNHEY and CDR2 is SVGAGI in the germline V gene. The CDR3 is 15 amino acids. The V gene end was trimmed by 4 bases and the J gene end by 4 bases; junction bases not matched to a gene: 3. The CDR3 is CASSWRTSGTGELFF. The CDR3 bases are TGTGCCAGCAGTTGGCGGACTAGCGGCACCGGGGAGCTGTTTTTT.

This clonotype was found many times. The chain has TRBV7-2 and TRBJ2-6, with 7 positions matching TRBD1. V gave up 4 bases and J gave up 0 bases; unmatched junction bases: 6. The CDR3 spans 17 residues. Germline loops: CDR1 SGHTA, CDR2 FQGNSA. CDR3 amino acids: CASSSTGNPSGANVLTF. CDR3 bases: TGTGCCAGCAGCTCGACAGGGAACCCCTCTGGGGCCAACGTCCTGACTTTC. The whole variable domain, remainder taken from reference TRBV7-2 and TRBJ2-6, is GAGVSQSPSNKVTEKGKDVELRCDPISGHTALYWYRQSLGQGLEFLIYFQGNSAPDKSGLPSDRFSAERTGGSVSTLTIQRTQQEDSAVYLCASSSTGNPSGANVLTFGAGSRLTVL.

The chain links TRBV6-5 to TRBJ2-7; 11 nucleotides agree with TRBD2. Germline V gene sequence: CDR1 MNHEY, CDR2 SVGAGI. V trimming: 4 bases; J trimming: 4 bases; junction bases outside the gene matches: 9. The CDR3 extends over 16 amino acids. CDR3 in amino acids: CASSSSLAGGLYEQYF. The CDR3 DNA follows: TGTGCCAGCAGTTCTTCTCTAGCGGGAGGTCTATACGAGCAGTACTTC.

A remark on this clonotype: This sequence may be a read error, since a much larger clone differs from it by one base. The V and J genes are TRBV7-9 and TRBJ1-2; D gene uncertain. CDR3 length: 14 residues. Per the germline V gene, CDR1 is SEHNR and CDR2 is FQNEAQ (reference sequence). CDR3 nucleotides: TGTGCCAGCGGCTTAGTGGCAGTCAACTATGGCTACACCTTC. As protein: CASGLVAVNYGYTF.